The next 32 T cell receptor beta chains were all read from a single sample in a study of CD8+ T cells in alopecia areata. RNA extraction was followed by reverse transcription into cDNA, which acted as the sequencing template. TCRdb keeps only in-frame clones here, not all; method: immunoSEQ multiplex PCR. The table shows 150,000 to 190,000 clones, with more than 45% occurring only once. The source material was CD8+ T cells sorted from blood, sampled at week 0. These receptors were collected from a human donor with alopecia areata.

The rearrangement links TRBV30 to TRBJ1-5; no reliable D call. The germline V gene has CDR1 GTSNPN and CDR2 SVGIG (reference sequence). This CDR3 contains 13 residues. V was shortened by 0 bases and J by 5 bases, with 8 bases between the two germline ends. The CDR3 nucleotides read TGTGCCTGGAGTGTGGCGGGAGATCAGCCCCAGCATTTT. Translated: CAWSVAGDQPQHF.

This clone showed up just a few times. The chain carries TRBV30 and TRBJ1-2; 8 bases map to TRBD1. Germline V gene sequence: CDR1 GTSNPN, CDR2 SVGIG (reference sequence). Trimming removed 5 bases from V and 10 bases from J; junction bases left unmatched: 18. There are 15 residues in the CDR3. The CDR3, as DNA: TGTGCCTGGGAGAAGGAATCACGGACAGGGTTCATCTACACCTTC. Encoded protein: CAWEKESRTGFIYTF.

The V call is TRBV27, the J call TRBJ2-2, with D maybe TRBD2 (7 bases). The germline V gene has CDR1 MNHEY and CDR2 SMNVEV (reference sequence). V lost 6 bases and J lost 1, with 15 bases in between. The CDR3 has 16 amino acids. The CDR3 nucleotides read TGTGCCAGCAGCCCCCTGGGGGGGCTGAACACCGGGGAGCTGTTTTTT. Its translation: CASSPLGGLNTGELFF.

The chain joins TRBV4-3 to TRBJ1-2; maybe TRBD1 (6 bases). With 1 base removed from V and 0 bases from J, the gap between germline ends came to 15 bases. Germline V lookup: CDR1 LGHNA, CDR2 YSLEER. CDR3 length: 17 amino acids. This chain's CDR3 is CASSQGLDSFSNYGYTF. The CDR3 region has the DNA TGCGCCAGCAGCCAAGGATTGGACAGCTTCTCTAACTATGGCTACACCTTC.

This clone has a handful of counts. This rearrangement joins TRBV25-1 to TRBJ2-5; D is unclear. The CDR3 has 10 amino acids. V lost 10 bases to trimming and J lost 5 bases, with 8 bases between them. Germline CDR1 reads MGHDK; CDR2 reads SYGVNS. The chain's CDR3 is CATERETQYF. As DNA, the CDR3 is TGTGCCACAGAACGTGAGACCCAGTACTTC. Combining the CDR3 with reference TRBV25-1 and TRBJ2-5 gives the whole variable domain EADIYQTPRYLVIGTGKKITLECSQTMGHDKMYWYQQDPGMELHLIHYSYGVNSTEKGDLSSESTVSRIRTEHFPLTLESARPSHTSQYLCATERETQYFGPGTRLLVL.

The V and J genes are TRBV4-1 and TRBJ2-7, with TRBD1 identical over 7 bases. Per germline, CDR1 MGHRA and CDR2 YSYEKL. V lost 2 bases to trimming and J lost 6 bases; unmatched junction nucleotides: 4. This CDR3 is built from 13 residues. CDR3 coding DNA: TGCGCCAGCAGCCAAATTTACAGGGGCGAGCAGTACTTC. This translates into CASSQIYRGEQYF.

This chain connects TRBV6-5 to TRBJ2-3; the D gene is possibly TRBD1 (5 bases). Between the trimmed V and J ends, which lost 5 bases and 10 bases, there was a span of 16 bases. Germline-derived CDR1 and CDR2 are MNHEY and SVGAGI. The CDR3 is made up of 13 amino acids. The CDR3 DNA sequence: TGTGCCAGCAGTACCTCGCAGGGTCGGGCGCAGTATTTT. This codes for CASSTSQGRAQYF.

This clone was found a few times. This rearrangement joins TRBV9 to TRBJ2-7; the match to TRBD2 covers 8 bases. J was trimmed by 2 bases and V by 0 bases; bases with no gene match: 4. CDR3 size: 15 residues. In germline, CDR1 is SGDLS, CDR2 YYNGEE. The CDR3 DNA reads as TGTGCCAGCAGCGTAGGAGCCGGGGGGGCCTACGAGCAGTACTTC. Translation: CASSVGAGGAYEQYF.

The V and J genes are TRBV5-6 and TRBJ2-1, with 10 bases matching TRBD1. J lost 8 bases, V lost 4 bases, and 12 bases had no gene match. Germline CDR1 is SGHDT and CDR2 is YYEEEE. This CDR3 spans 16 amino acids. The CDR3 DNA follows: TGTGCCAGCAGCACCACCGGGACAGGGGAGGCAGATGAGCAGTTCTTC. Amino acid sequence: CASSTTGTGEADEQFF.

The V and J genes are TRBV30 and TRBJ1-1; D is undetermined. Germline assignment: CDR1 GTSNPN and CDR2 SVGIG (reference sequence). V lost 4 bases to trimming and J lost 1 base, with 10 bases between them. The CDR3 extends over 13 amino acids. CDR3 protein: CAWTITANTEAFF. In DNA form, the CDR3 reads TGTGCCTGGACTATAACAGCGAACACTGAAGCTTTCTTT.

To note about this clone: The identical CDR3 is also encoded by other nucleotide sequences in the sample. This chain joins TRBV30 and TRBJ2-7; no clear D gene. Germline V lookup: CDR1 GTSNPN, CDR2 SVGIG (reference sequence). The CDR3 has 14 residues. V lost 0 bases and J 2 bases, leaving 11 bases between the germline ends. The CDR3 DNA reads TGTGCCTGGAGTGTAGGTTCCGGAGCCTACGAGCAGTACTTC. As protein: CAWSVGSGAYEQYF.

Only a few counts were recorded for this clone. The CDR3 sequence is CASARDSRDPGQPQHF. Here the CDR3 DNA reads TGTGCCAGCGCCCGGGACTCTCGAGACCCGGGTCAGCCCCAGCATTTT. This sequence joins TRBV19 and TRBJ1-5, with D possibly matching TRBD1 (5 bases). The V gene lost 9 bases and the J gene lost 6 bases, with 24 bases spanning the gap. Germline CDR1 LNHDA, CDR2 SQIVND (reference sequence). The CDR3 sequence is 16 residues long.

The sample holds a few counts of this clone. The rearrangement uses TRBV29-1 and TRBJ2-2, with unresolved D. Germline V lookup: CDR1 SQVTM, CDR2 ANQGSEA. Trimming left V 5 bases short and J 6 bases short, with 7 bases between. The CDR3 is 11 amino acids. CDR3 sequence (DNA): TGCAGCGTTTTTAAGGCCGGGGAGCTGTTTTTT. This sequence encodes CSVFKAGELFF.

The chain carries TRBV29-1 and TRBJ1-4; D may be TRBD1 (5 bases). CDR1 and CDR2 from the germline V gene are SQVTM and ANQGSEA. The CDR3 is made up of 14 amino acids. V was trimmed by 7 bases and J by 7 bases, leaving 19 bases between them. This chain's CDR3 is CSGLDGGSSEKLFF. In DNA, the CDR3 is TGCAGCGGTCTCGATGGGGGATCTAGTGAAAAACTGTTTTTT.

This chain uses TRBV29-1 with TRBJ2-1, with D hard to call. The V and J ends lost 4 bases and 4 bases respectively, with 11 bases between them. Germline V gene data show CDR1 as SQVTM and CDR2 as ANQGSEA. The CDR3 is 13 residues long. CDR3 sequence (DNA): TGCAGCGTTGTGACGCCGGATTACAATGAGCAGTTCTTC. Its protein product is CSVVTPDYNEQFF.

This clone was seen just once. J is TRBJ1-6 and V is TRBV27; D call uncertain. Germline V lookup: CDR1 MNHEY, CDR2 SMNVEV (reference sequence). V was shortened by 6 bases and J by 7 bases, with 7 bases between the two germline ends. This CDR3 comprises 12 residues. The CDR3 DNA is TGTGCCAGCAGAAGGCCAAATTCACCCCTCCACTTT. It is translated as CASRRPNSPLHF.

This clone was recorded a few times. CDR3 in amino acids: CSPYGTGANTEAFF. The CDR3 DNA reads TGCAGCCCCTACGGGACAGGGGCAAACACTGAAGCTTTCTTT. The chain joins TRBV29-1 to TRBJ1-1; 10 bases agree with TRBD1. The junction had 8 bases not matched to a gene; V was cut back by 8 bases and J by 2 bases. This CDR3 comprises 14 residues. Germline CDR1 and CDR2: SQVTM and ANQGSEA.

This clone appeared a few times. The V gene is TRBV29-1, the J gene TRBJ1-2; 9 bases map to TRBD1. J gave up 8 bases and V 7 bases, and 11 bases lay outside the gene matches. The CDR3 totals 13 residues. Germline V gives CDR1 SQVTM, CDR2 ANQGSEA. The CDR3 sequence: CSAGPGQGFGYTF. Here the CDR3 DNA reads TGCAGCGCAGGACCCGGACAGGGGTTCGGCTACACCTTC.

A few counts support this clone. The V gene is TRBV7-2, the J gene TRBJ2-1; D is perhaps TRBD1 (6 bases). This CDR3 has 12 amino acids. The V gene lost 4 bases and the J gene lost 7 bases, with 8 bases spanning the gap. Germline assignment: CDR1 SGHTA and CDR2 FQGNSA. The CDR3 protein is CASSSRGNEQFF. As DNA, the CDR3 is TGTGCCAGCAGCTCGAGGGGGAATGAGCAGTTCTTC.

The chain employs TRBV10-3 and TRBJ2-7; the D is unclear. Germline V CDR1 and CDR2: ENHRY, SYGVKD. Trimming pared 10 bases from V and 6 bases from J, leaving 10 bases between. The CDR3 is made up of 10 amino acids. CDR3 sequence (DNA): TGTGCCACCTACGACGGCGAGCAGTACTTC. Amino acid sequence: CATYDGEQYF.

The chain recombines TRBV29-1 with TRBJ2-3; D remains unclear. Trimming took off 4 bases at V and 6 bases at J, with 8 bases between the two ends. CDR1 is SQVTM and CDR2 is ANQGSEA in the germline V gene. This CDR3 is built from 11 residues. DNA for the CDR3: TGCAGCGTTGTAGAAAGGGATACGCAGTATTTT. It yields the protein CSVVERDTQYF.

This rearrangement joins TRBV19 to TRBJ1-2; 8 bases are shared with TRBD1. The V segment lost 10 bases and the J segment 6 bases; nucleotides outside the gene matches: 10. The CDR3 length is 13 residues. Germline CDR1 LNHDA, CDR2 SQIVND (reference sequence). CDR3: CATGETGVDGYTF. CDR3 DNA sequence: TGTGCCACGGGCGAGACAGGGGTGGATGGCTACACCTTC. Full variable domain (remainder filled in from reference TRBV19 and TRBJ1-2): DGGITQSPKYLFRKEGQNVTLSCEQNLNHDAMYWYRQDPGQGLRLIYYSQIVNDFQKGDIAEGYSVSREKKESFPLTVTSAQKNPTAFYLCATGETGVDGYTFGSGTRLTVV.

The CDR3 region has the DNA TGTGCCTGGAGTGTACAGGACAATGAGCAGTTCTTC. It encodes CAWSVQDNEQFF. The chain links TRBV30 to TRBJ2-1; maybe TRBD1 (5 bases). Between the trimmed V and J ends, which lost 0 bases and 5 bases, there was a span of 5 bases. The CDR3 has 12 residues. CDR1 and CDR2 from the germline V gene are GTSNPN and SVGIG (reference sequence).

The CDR3 DNA follows: TGCAGCGTTGGGAGGTCCGATAGCTCCTACAATGAGCAGTTCTTC. Translating it yields CSVGRSDSSYNEQFF. The V and J genes are TRBV29-1 and TRBJ2-1; TRBD2 is a possible D gene (5 bases). CDR1 is SQVTM and CDR2 is ANQGSEA in the germline V gene. V was trimmed by 4 bases and J by 0 bases, leaving 13 bases between them. CDR3 length equals 15 residues.

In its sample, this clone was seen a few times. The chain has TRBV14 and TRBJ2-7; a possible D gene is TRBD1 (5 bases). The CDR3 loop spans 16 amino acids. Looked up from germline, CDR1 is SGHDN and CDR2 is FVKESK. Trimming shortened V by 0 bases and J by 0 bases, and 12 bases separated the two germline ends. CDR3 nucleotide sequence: TGTGCCAGCAGCCAAGATTTGGGCAGGGCCTCCTACGAGCAGTACTTC. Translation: CASSQDLGRASYEQYF.

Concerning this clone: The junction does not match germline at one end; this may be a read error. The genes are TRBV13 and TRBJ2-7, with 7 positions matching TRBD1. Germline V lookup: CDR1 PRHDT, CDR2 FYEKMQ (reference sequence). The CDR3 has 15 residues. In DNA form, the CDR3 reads TGTGCCAGCAGCCTAGGACAGGCCCCTGTCCACGAGCAGTACTTC. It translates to CASSLGQAPVHEQYF.

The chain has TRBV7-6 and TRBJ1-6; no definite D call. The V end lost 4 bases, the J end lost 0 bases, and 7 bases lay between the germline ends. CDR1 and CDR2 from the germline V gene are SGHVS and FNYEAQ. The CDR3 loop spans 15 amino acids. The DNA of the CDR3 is TGTGCCAGCAGCTCAGAACGCTCCTATAATTCACCCCTCCACTTT. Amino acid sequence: CASSSERSYNSPLHF.

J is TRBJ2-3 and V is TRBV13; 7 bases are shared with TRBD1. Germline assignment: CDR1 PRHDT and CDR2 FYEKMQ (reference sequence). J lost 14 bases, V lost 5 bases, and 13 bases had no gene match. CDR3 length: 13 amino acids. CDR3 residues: CASSHTTGNDLYF. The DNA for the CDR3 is TGTGCCAGCAGCCACACGACAGGGAATGATCTGTATTTT.

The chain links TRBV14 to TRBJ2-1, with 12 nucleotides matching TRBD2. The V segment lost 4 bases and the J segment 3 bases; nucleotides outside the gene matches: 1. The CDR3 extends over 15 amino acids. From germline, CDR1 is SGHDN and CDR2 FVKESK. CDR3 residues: CASSPTSGGYNEQFF. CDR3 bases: TGTGCCAGCAGCCCGACTAGCGGGGGCTACAATGAGCAGTTCTTC.

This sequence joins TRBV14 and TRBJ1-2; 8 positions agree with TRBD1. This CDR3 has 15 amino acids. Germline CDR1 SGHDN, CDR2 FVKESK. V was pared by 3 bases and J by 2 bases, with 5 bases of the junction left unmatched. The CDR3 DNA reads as TGTGCCAGCAGCCACCGTAGGACAGGGAACTATGGCTACACCTTC. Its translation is CASSHRRTGNYGYTF.

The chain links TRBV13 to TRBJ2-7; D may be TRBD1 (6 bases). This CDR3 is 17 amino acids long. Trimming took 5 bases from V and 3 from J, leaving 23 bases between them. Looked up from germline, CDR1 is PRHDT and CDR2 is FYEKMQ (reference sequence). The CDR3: CASSPADRSPHDYEQYF. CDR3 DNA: TGTGCCAGCAGCCCAGCCGACAGGTCTCCCCATGACTACGAGCAGTACTTC. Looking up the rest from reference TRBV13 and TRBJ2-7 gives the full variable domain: AAGVIQSPRHLIKEKRETATLKCYPIPRHDTVYWYQQGPGQDPQFLISFYEKMQSDKGSIPDRFSAQQFSDYHSELNMSSLELGDSALYFCASSPADRSPHDYEQYFGPGTRLTVT.

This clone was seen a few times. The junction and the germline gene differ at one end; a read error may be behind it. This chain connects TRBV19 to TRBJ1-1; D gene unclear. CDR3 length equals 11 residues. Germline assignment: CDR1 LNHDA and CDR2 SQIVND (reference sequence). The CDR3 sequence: CASSGDTEAFF. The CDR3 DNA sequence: TGTGCCAGTAGCGGAGACACCGAAGCTTTCTTT.